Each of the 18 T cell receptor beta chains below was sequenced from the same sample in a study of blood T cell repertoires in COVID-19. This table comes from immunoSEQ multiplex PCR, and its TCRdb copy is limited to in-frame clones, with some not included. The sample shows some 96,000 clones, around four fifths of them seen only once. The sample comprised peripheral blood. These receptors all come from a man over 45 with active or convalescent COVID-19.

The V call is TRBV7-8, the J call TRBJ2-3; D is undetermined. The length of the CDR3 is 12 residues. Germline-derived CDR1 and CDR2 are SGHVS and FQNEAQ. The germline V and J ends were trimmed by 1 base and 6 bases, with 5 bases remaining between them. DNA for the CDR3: TGTGCCAGCAGCTTAGATCGGGATACGCAGTATTTT. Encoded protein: CASSLDRDTQYF.

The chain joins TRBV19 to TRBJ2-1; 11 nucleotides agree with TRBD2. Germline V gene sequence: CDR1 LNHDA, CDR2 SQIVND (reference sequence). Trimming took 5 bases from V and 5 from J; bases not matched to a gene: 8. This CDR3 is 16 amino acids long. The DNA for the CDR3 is TGTGCCAGTAGTCCGCACCCGGGACTAGCGGACAATGAGCAGTTCTTC. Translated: CASSPHPGLADNEQFF.

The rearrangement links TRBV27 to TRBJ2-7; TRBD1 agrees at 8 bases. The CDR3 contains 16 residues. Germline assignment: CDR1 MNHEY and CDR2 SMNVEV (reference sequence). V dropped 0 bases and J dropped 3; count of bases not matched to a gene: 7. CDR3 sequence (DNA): TGTGCCAGCAGTTTATCCCTAGGACAGGGAAGCTACGAGCAGTACTTC. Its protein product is CASSLSLGQGSYEQYF.

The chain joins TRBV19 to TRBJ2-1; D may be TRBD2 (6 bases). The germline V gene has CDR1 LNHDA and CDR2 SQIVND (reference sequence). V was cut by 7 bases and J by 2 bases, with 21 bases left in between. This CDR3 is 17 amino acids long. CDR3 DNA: TGTGCCAGTAATCGGGACTCCACAATAGGTCCCTACAATGAGCAGTTCTTC. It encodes CASNRDSTIGPYNEQFF.

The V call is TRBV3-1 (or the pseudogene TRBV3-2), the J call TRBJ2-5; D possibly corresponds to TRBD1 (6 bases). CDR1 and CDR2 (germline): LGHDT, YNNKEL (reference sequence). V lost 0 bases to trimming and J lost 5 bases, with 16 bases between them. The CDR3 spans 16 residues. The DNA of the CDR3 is TGTGCCAGCAGCCAAGAAAGGACAGAGCCTGAGGAGACCCAGTACTTC. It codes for CASSQERTEPEETQYF.

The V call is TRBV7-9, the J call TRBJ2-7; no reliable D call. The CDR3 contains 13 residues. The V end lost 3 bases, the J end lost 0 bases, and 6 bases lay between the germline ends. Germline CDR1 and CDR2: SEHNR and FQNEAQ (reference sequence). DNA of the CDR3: TGTGCCAGCAGCTTTCCGAGCTCCTACGAGCAGTACTTC. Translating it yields CASSFPSSYEQYF.

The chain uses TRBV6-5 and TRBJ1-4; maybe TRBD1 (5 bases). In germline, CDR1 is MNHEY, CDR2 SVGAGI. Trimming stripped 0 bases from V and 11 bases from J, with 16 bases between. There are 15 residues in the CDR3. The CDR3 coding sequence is TGTGCCAGCAGTTACTCGGGGGGTGGAGTCGCGAAACTGTTTTTT. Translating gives CASSYSGGGVAKLFF.

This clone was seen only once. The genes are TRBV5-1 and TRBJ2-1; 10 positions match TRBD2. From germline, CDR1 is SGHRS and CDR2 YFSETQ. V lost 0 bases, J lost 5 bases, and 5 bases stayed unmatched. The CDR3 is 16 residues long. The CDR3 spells CASSLAWTSGHNEQFF. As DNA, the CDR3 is TGCGCCAGCAGCTTGGCGTGGACTAGCGGACACAATGAGCAGTTCTTC. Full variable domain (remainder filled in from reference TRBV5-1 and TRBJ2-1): KAGVTQTPRYLIKTRGQQVTLSCSPISGHRSVSWYQQTPGQGLQFLFEYFSETQRNKGNFPGRFSGRQFSNSRSEMNVSTLELGDSALYLCASSLAWTSGHNEQFFGPGTRLTVL.

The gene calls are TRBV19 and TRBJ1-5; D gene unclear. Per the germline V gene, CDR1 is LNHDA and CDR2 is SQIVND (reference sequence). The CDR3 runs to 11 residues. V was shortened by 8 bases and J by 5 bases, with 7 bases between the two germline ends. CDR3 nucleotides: TGTGCCAGTGGCTCTTATCAGCCCCAGCATTTT. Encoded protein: CASGSYQPQHF.

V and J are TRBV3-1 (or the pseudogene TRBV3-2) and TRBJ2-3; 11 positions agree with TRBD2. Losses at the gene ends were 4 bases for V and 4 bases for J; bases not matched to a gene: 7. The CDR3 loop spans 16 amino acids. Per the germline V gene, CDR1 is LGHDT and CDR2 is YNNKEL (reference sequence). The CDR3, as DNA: TGTGCCAGCAGCCCCGGAATAGCGGGAGGGGCAGATACGCAGTATTTT. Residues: CASSPGIAGGADTQYF.

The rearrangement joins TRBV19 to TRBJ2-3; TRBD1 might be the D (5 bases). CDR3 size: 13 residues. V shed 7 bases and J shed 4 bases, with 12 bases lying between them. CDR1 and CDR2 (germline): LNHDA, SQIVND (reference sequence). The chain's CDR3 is CASTKGIADTQYF. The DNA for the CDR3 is TGTGCCAGTACTAAGGGGATCGCAGATACGCAGTATTTT.

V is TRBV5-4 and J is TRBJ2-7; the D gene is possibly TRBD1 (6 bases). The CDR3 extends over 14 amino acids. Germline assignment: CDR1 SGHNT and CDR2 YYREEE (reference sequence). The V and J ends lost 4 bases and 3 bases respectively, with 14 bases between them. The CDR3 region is CASSDGQSYYEQYF. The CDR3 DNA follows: TGTGCCAGCAGCGACGGACAGAGTTACTACGAGCAGTACTTC.

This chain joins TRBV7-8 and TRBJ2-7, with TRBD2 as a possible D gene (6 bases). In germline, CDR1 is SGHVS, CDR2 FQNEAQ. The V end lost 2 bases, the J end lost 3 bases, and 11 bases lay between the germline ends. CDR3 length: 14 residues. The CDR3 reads CASSLKSAGYEQYF. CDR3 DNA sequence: TGTGCCAGCAGCTTAAAGTCAGCGGGCTACGAGCAGTACTTC. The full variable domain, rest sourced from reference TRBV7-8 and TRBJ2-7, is GAGVSQSPRYKVAKRGQDVALRCDPISGHVSLFWYQQALGQGPEFLTYFQNEAQLDKSGLPSDRFFAERPEGSVSTLKIQRTQQEDSAVYLCASSLKSAGYEQYFGPGTRLTVT.

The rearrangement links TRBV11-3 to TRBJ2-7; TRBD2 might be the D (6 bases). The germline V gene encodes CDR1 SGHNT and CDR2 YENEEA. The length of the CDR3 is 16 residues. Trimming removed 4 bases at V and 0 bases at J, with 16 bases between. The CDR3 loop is CASSSFIGTASYEQYF. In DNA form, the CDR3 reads TGTGCCAGCAGCTCATTTATCGGGACTGCCTCCTACGAGCAGTACTTC.

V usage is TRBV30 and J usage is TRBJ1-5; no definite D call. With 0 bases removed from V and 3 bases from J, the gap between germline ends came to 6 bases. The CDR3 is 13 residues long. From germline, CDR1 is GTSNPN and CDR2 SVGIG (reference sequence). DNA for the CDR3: TGTGCCTGGAGTGTTGACAACAATCAGCCCCAGCATTTT. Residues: CAWSVDNNQPQHF.

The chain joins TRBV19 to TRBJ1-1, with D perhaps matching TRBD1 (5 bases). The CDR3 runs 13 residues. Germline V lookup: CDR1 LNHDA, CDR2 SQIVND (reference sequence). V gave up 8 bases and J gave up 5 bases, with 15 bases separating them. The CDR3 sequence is CASSPGGWTEAFF. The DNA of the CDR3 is TGTGCCAGTTCCCCGGGGGGATGGACTGAAGCTTTCTTT.

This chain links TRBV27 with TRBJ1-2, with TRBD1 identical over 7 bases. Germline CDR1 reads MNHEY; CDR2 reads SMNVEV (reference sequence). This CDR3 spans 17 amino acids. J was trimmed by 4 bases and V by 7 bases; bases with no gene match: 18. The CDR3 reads CASKSVLSRDRTYGYTF. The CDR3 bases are TGTGCCAGCAAGTCCGTTTTGTCCCGGGACAGAACCTATGGCTACACCTTC.

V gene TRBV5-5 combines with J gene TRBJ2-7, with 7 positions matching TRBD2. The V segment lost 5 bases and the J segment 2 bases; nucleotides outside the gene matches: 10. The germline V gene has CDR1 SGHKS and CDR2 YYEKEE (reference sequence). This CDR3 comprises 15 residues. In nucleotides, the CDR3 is TGTGCCAGCAGTACCTTGGGGGGGAGAACCTACGAGCAGTACTTC. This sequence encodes CASSTLGGRTYEQYF.